One sample yielded the 5 T cell receptor beta chains listed below, sequenced in a study of OX40 agonist ivuxolimab in advanced cancers. Some clones are missing from TCRdb's copy, which holds only in-frame ones; the method was immunoSEQ multiplex PCR. The data hold about 100,000 clones, with approximately 90% observed a single time. The source was CD4+ or CD8+ T cells sorted from blood, collected in a trial of the OX40 agonist ivuxolimab. Receptor source: an adult with an advanced solid tumor such as melanoma, head and neck, liver or kidney cancer.

This chain's CDR3 is CASSESFGVMNTEAFF. DNA for the CDR3: TGTGCCAGCAGTGAATCATTTGGGGTTATGAACACTGAAGCTTTCTTT. The J gene is TRBJ1-1, the V gene TRBV25-1; D not resolved. The CDR3 totals 16 residues. Trimming cost V 1 base and J 0 bases, with 12 bases left between them. Per the germline V gene, CDR1 is MGHDK and CDR2 is SYGVNS.

This chain joins TRBV7-9 and TRBJ2-3, with D perhaps TRBD1 (5 bases). Trimming cost V 3 bases and J 4 bases, with 11 bases left between them. In germline, CDR1 is SEHNR, CDR2 FQNEAQ (reference sequence). The CDR3 spans 14 residues. Written as DNA, the CDR3 is TGTGCCAGCAGCTTGGGGCTAGGGGCAGATACGCAGTATTTT. It is translated as CASSLGLGADTQYF.

The V call is TRBV7-9, the J call TRBJ1-2, with 7 nucleotides matching TRBD1. The V gene end was trimmed by 5 bases and the J gene end by 3 bases; junction bases not matched to a gene: 0. CDR1 SEHNR and CDR2 FQNEAQ come from the germline V gene (reference sequence). The CDR3 covers 12 residues. For the CDR3, the DNA is TGTGCCAGCAGCGGACAGGACTATGGCTACACCTTC. It is translated as CASSGQDYGYTF.

The chain links TRBV11-2 to TRBJ2-5; D gene unclear. The J call is uncertain, as TRBJ2-7 better fits the DNA end. Germline V lookup: CDR1 SGHAT, CDR2 FQNNGV. CDR3 size: 14 residues. The CDR3 DNA reads TGTGCCAGCAGCCCCTCGGTAGGTTCCTACGAGCAGTACTTC. Translation: CASSPSVGSYEQYF.

The V gene is TRBV18, the J gene TRBJ1-3; weak D call: TRBD1 (5 bases). V shed 6 bases and J shed 0 bases, with 18 bases lying between them. Germline V gene data show CDR1 as KGHSH and CDR2 as LQKENI. CDR3 length equals 17 residues. The CDR3 region has the DNA TGTGCCAGCTCGACGGGACCCTCTCCCAGCTCTGGAAACACCATATATTTT. It yields the protein CASSTGPSPSSGNTIYF.